This T cell receptor beta chain comes out of a study of cytomegalovirus exposure and HLA in healthy donors. The ends were cut back, 1 base at V and 1 base at J, with 10 bases in the middle. This CDR3 region has 15 residues. Per the germline V gene, CDR1 is LNHNV and CDR2 is YYDKDF (reference sequence). This clone was seen a handful of times. What it recognizes is unknown. The primer mix had 60 Vbeta and 13 Jbeta primers. Repertoires were generated with immunoSEQ multiplex PCR, while TCRdb's copy carries only in-frame clones and drops some. Of 180,000 or so clones listed, roughly 74% are singletons. Study-wide results and caveats: Reports credit the classifier with highly specific, highly sensitive diagnosis of cytomegalovirus status. Through in vitro validation, three CMV-associated chains were shown to be specific for CMV antigens. A list of approximately 150 TCR beta chains associated with cytomegalovirus was given.

This TCR was recovered from a woman aged 40 to 49 in good health and CMV-seropositive. This chain links TRBV15 with TRBJ1-1, with D possibly matching TRBD1 (5 bases). The sample was PBMCs. As DNA, the CDR3 is TGTGCCACCAGCAGAGGTACAGGCTCGAACACTGAAGCTTTCTTT. Translating gives CATSRGTGSNTEAFF.